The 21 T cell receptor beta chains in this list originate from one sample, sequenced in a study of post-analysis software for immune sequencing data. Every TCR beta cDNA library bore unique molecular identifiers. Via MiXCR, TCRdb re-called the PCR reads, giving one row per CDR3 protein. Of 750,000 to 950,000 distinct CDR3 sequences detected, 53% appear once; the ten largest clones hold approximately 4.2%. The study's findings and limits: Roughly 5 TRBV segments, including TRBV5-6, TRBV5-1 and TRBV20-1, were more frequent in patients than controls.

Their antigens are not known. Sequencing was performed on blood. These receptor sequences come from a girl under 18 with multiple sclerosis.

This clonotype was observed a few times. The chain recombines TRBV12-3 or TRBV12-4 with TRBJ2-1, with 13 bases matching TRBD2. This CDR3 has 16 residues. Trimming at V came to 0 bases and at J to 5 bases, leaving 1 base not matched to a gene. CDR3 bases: TGTGCCAGCAGTTTAGCACTAGCGGGGGGGCACAATGAGCAGTTCTTC. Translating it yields CASSLALAGGHNEQFF.

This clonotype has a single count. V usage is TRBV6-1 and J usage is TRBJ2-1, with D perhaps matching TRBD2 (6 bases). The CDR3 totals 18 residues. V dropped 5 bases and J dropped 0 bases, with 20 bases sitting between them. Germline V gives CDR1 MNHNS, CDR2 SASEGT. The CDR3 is CASSPIAARRSSYNEQFF. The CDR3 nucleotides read TGTGCCAGCAGTCCCATAGCGGCAAGGCGGAGCTCCTACAATGAGCAGTTCTTC.

The CDR3, as DNA: TGTGCCAGCAGCCAAGGAGCTCTCGACAGGGGTGGCTACGAGCAGTACTTC. Translation gives CASSQGALDRGGYEQYF. The chain combines TRBV4-2 with TRBJ2-7; TRBD1 aligns across 8 bases. The CDR3 is 17 amino acids. Germline CDR1 reads LGHNA; CDR2 reads YNFKEQ. V shed 1 base, J shed 3 bases, and the junction held 11 bases outside the gene matches.

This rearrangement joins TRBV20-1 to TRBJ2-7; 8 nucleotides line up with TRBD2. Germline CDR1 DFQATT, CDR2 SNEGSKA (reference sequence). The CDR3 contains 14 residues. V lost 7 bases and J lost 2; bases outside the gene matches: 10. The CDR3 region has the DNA TGCAGTGTTTACCGCCCGGGAGGGACCTACGAGCAGTACTTC. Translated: CSVYRPGGTYEQYF.

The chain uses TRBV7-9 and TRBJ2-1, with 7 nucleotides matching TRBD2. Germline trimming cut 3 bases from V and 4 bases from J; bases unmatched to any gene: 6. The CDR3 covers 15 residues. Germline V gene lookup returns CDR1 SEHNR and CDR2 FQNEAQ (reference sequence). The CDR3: CASSFSAGSYNEQFF. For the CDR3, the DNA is TGTGCCAGCAGCTTCTCAGCGGGGTCATACAATGAGCAGTTCTTC.

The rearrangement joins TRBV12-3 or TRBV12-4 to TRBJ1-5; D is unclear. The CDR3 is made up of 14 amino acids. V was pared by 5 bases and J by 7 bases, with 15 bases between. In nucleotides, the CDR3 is TGTGCCAGCAGTGTCCGGAAAGTCGGGCAGCCCCAGCATTTT. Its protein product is CASSVRKVGQPQHF.

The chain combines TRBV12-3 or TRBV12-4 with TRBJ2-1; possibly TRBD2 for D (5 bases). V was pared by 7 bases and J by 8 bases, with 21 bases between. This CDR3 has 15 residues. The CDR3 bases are TGTGCCAGCAACCCAGAGGGATCCCAGTCCCATGAGCAGTTCTTC. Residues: CASNPEGSQSHEQFF.

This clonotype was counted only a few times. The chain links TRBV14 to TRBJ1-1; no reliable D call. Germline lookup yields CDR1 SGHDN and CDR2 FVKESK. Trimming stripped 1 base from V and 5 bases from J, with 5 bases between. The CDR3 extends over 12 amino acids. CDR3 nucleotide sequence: TGTGCCAGCAGCCAAGGTAGTACTGAAGCTTTCTTT. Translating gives CASSQGSTEAFF.

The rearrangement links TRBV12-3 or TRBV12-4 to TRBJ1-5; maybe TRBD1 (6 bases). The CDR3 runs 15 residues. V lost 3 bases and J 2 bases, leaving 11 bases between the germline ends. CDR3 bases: TGTGCCAGCAGTTTTGAGGGGGTAGGCAATCAGCCCCAGCATTTT. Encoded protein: CASSFEGVGNQPQHF.

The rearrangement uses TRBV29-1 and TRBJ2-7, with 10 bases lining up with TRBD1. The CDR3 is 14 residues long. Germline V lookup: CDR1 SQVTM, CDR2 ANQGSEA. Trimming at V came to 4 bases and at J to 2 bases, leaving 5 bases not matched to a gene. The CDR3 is CSVVGQGTTYEQYF. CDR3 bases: TGCAGCGTTGTGGGACAGGGGACCACCTACGAGCAGTACTTC.

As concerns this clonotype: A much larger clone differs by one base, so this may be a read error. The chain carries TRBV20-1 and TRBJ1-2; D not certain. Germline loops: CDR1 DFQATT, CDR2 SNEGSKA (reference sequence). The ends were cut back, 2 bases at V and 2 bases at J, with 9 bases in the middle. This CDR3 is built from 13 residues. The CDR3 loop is CSARQIGNYGYTF. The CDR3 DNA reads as TGCAGTGCTAGACAGATAGGAAACTATGGCTACACCTTC.

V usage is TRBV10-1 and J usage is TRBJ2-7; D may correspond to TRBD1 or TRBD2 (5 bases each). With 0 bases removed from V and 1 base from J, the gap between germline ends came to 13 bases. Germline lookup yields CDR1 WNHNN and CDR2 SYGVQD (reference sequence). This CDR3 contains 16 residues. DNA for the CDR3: TGCGCCAGCAGTGAGTCGCTCGGGGCGGCGTCCTACGAGCAGTACTTC. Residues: CASSESLGAASYEQYF.

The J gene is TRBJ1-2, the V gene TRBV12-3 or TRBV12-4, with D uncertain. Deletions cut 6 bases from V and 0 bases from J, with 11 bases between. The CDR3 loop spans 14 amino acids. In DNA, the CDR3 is TGTGCCAGCAGCAGGACGGAGGCTAACTATGGCTACACCTTC. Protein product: CASSRTEANYGYTF.

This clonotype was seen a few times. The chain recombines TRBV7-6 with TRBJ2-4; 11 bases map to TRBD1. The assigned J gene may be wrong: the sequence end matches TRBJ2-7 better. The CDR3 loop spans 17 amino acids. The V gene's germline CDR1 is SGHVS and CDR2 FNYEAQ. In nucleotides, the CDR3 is TGTGCCAGCAGCTTAAAGATCCCGGGACAGGGGGGCTACGAGCAGTACTTC. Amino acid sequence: CASSLKIPGQGGYEQYF.

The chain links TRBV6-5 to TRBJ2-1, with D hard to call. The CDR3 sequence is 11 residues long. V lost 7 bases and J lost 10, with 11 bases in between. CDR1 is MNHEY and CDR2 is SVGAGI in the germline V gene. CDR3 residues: CASTEGDEQFF. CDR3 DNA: TGTGCCAGCACCGAAGGAGACGAGCAGTTCTTC.

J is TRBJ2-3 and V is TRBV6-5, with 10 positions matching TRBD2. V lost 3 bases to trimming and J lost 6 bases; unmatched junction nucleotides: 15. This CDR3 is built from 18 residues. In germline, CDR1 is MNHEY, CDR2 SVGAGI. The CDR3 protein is CASSYSLSLAGESDTQYF. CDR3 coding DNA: TGTGCCAGCAGTTATTCCCTCTCGCTAGCGGGAGAGTCGGATACGCAGTATTTT.

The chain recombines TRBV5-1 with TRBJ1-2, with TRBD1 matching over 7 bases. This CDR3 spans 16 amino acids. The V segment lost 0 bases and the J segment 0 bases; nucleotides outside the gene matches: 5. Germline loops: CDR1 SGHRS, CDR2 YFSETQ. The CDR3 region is CASSLAGTASNYGYTF. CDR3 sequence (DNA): TGCGCCAGCAGCTTGGCCGGGACAGCATCTAACTATGGCTACACCTTC.

The CDR3 DNA is TGCGCCAGCAGCCAAGTGAGAGGGGATGGCTACACCTTC. Protein product: CASSQVRGDGYTF. J is TRBJ1-2 and V is TRBV4-1, with a possible D match to TRBD1 (5 bases). The CDR3 is made up of 13 amino acids. The V gene lost 1 base and the J gene lost 6 bases, with 9 bases spanning the gap. CDR1 MGHRA and CDR2 YSYEKL come from the germline V gene.

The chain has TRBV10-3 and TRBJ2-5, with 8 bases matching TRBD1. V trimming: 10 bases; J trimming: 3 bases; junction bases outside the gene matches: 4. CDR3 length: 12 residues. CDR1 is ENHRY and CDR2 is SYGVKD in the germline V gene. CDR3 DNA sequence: TGTGCCACCTCGGGACAGGAAGAGACCCAGTACTTC. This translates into CATSGQEETQYF.

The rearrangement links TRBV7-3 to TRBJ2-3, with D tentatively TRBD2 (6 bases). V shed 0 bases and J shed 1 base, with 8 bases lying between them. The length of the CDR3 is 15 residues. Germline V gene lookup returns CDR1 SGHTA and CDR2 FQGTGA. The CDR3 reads CASSLTSSGTDTQYF. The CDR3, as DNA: TGTGCCAGCAGCTTAACATCTAGCGGCACAGATACGCAGTATTTT.

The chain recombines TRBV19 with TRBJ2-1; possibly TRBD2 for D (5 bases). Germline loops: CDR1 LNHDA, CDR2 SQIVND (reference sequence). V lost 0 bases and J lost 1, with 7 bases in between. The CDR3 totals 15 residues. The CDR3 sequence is CASSIEERSYNEQFF. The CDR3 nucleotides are TGTGCCAGTAGTATAGAGGAGCGGTCCTACAATGAGCAGTTCTTC.